Following are 8 T cell receptor beta chains from one sample sequenced in a study of CD8+ T cells in alopecia areata. Extracted RNA was reverse transcribed, and the resulting cDNA served as sequencing template. Assay used: immunoSEQ multiplex PCR; TCRdb lists only in-frame clones, some missing. Among under 350,000 clones, roughly 60% were seen once, and the ten largest hold around 1.8%. Documented treatment: oral pan-JAK inhibitor, 5-10 mg twice daily. Here the sequenced sample was CD4+ T cells sorted from blood, taken at week 24, from a patient treated with tofacitinib. These receptors were collected from a human donor with alopecia areata.

This clone was recorded a few times. The chain combines TRBV7-8 with TRBJ1-2, with D unresolved. V shed 0 bases and J shed 4 bases, with 12 bases lying between them. The V gene's germline CDR1 is SGHVS and CDR2 FQNEAQ. The CDR3 has 15 residues. As DNA, the CDR3 is TGTGCCAGCAGCTTAGCAACAACATACAGCTATGGCTACACCTTC. Residues: CASSLATTYSYGYTF.

The V and J genes are TRBV5-4 and TRBJ2-7; TRBD1 matches at 9 bases. From germline, CDR1 is SGHNT and CDR2 YYREEE (reference sequence). Germline trimming cut 3 bases from V and 3 bases from J; bases unmatched to any gene: 4. This CDR3 has 14 residues. CDR3 in amino acids: CASSSGQGLYEQYF. DNA of the CDR3: TGTGCCAGCAGCTCGGGACAGGGCCTCTACGAGCAGTACTTC.

The CDR3 nucleotides are TGTGCCAGCACGGGAGGGGGCTCCTACAATGAGCAGTTCTTC. Translating gives CASTGGGSYNEQFF. V usage is TRBV2 and J usage is TRBJ2-1, with 8 bases matching TRBD2. V shed 7 bases, J shed 0 bases, and the junction held 2 bases outside the gene matches. This CDR3 is built from 14 residues. Germline CDR1 is SNHLY and CDR2 is FYNNEI.

This sequence joins TRBV7-2 and TRBJ2-3; D gene uncertain. Germline CDR1 and CDR2: SGHTA and FQGNSA. Trimming removed 4 bases from V and 3 bases from J, with 11 bases in between. The CDR3 extends over 14 amino acids. The CDR3 DNA reads as TGTGCCAGCAGCTCTTTGGAGCTAACAGATACGCAGTATTTT. Translating it yields CASSSLELTDTQYF.

This clone showed up just a few times. This CDR3 is also generated by other DNA sequences in the sample. The chain carries TRBV5-1 and TRBJ1-6; D is unclear. The germline V and J ends were trimmed by 3 bases and 6 bases, with 7 bases remaining between them. The CDR3 has 13 amino acids. Germline CDR1 SGHRS, CDR2 YFSETQ. The CDR3 DNA reads TGCGCCAGCAGCTCGAATTTTAATTCACCCCTCCACTTT. Translated: CASSSNFNSPLHF.

This chain links TRBV27 with TRBJ2-3; D ambiguous. Germline lookup yields CDR1 MNHEY and CDR2 SMNVEV (reference sequence). Between the trimmed V and J ends, which lost 4 bases and 4 bases, there was a span of 9 bases. The CDR3 runs to 13 residues. As DNA, the CDR3 is TGTGCCAGCAGTTCTTATATGTCAGATACGCAGTATTTT. Protein: CASSSYMSDTQYF.

This clone came up once. The chain is built from TRBV6-6 and TRBJ1-1; 7 bases match TRBD1. The length of the CDR3 is 13 residues. V shed 5 bases, J shed 4 bases, and the junction held 4 bases outside the gene matches. Germline loops: CDR1 MNHNY, CDR2 SVGAGI (reference sequence). The DNA of the CDR3 is TGTGCCAGCAGTACGACAGGGAGCACTGAAGCTTTCTTT. Its translation is CASSTTGSTEAFF.

The V and J genes are TRBV30 and TRBJ1-2; 7 bases map to TRBD1. Trimming took 5 bases from V and 3 from J; bases not matched to a gene: 6. In germline, CDR1 is GTSNPN, CDR2 SVGIG (reference sequence). The CDR3 sequence is 13 residues long. CDR3 nucleotide sequence: TGTGCCTGGGGTGACAGGGTGGACTATGGCTACACCTTC. Its translation is CAWGDRVDYGYTF. Together with reference TRBV30 and TRBJ1-2, the CDR3 gives the full variable domain: SQTIHQWPATLVQPVGSPLSLECTVEGTSNPNLYWYRQAAGRGLQLLFYSVGIGQISSEVPQNLSASRPQDRQFILSSKKLLLSDSGFYLCAWGDRVDYGYTFGSGTRLTVV.